The source of this T cell receptor beta chain is a study of cytomegalovirus exposure and HLA in healthy donors. Overall study findings and caveats: Being productive about 87% or about 30% of the time was typical of most TCR beta V segments in an earlier analysis.

In regard to this clone: The antigen is undetermined.

Germline V CDR1 and CDR2: SGHTA, FQGNSA. This CDR3 has 14 amino acids. J lost 5 bases, V lost 2 bases, and 4 bases had no gene match. Researchers ran the PCR with 60 Vbeta and 13 Jbeta primers. This table comes from immunoSEQ multiplex PCR, and its TCRdb copy is limited to in-frame clones, with some not included. The sample has 40,000 to 50,000 clones; the top ten hold 2.1%. The receptor was derived from a woman aged 40 to 50 in good health and CMV-seronegative. The V gene is TRBV7-2, the J gene TRBJ1-2; the match to TRBD1 covers 8 bases. The sample comprised PBMCs. DNA of the CDR3: TGTGCCAGCAGCTTAACGGACAGGGTTTATGGCTACACCTTC. This encodes CASSLTDRVYGYTF.